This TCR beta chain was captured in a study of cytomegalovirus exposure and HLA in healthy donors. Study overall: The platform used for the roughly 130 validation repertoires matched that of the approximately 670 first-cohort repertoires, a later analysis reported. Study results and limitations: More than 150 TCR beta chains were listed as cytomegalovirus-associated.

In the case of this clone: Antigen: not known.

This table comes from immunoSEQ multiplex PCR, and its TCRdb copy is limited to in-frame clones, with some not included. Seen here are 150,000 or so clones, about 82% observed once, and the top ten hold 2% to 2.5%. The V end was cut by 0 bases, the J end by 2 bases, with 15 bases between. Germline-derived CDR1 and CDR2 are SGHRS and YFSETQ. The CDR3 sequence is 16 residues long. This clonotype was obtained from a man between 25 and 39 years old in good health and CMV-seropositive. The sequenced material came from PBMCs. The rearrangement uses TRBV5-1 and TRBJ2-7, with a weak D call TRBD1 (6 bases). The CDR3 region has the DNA TGCGCCAGCAGCTTGGTTCCAGGGGTAAAGACCTACGAGCAGTACTTC. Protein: CASSLVPGVKTYEQYF.